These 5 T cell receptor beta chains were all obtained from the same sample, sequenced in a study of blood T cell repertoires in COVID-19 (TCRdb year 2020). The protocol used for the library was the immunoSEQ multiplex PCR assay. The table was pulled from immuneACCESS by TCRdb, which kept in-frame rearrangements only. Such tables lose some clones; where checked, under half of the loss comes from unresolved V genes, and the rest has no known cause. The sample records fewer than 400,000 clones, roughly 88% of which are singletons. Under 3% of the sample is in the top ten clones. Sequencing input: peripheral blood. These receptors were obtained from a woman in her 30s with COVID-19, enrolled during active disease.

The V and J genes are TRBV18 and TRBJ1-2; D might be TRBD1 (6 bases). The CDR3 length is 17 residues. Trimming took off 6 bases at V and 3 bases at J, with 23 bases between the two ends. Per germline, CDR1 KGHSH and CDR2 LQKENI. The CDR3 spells CASSSQGTFSSDYGYTF. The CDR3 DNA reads TGTGCCAGCTCCTCCCAGGGGACATTCAGTTCGGACTATGGCTACACCTTC.

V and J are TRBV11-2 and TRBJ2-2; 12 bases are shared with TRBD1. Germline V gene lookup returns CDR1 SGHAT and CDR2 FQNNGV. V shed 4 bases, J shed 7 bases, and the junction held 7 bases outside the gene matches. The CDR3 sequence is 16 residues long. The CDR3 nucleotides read TGTGCCAGCAGCTCATGGGGACAGGGGGCGAGCGGGGAGCTGTTTTTT. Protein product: CASSSWGQGASGELFF.

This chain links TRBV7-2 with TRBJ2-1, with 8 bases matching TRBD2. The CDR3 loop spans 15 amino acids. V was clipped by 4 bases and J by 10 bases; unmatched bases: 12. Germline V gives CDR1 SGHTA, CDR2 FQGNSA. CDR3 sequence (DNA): TGTGCCAGCAGCTCGCGAGGTCTTACGGGAGGGGAGCAGTTCTTC. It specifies CASSSRGLTGGEQFF.

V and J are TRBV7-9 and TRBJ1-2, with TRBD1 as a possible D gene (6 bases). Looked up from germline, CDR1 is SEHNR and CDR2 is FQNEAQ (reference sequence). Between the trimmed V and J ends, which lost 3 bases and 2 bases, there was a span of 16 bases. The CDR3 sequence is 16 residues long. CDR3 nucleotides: TGTGCCAGCAGCTTGGTGGGGGACACCAAAAACTATGGCTACACCTTC. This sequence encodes CASSLVGDTKNYGYTF.

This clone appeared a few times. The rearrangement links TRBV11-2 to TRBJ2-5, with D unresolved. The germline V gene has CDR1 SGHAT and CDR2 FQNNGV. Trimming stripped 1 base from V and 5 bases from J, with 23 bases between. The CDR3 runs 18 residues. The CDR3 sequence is CASSLVLIGSPTTETQYF. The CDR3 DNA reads TGTGCCAGCAGCTTAGTTCTCATCGGGTCCCCAACGACGGAGACCCAGTACTTC.